The clone carrying this T cell receptor (beta chain) was seen a few times. Its antigen is not identified. The sample belongs to a study of cytomegalovirus exposure and HLA in healthy donors. PCR used 60 Vbeta primers and 13 Jbeta primers. Method: immunoSEQ multiplex PCR; TCRdb's copy keeps in-frame clones and lacks some. The repertoire holds under 250,000 clones, around 77% seen once, with less than 3% in the top ten. Overall study results and limits: Among the sequence variants, a highly shared cluster was likely an artifact of sequencing. The authors enumerated 180 or so TCR beta chains as linked to cytomegalovirus.

Sequenced input: PBMCs. The sequence came from a woman younger than 45 in good health and CMV-seronegative.

CDR3 coding DNA: TGCGCCAGCAGCTGGGACAGAAATCAGCCCCAGCATTTT. Its translation is CASSWDRNQPQHF. The V and J genes are TRBV5-1 and TRBJ1-5, with 7 bases that match TRBD1. Germline V gene sequence: CDR1 SGHRS, CDR2 YFSETQ. V gave up 3 bases and J gave up 4 bases; unmatched junction bases: 1. This CDR3 comprises 13 residues.